The clone carrying this T cell receptor beta chain showed up just a few times. The sample holds other DNA sequences that translate to the same CDR3. These data come from a study of cytomegalovirus exposure and HLA in healthy donors. PCR primers comprised 60 Vbeta and 13 Jbeta primers. The method was immunoSEQ multiplex PCR; TCRdb's version includes in-frame clones alone and lacks a portion of them. The table records under 200,000 clones, about three quarters of them present only once. V shed 0 bases and J shed 0 bases, with 6 bases lying between them. CDR3 size: 15 residues. Germline loops: CDR1 SNHLY, CDR2 FYNNEI.

This sequence was found in a woman aged 35 to 49 in good health and CMV-seropositive. The rearrangement joins TRBV2 to TRBJ1-5, with D hard to call. Sequencing input: PBMCs. The CDR3 DNA reads TGTGCCAGCAGTGAAGCACGGTCTAGCAATCAGCCCCAGCATTTT. Amino acids: CASSEARSSNQPQHF.